This TCR beta chain was retrieved from a study of CD4 T cells in relation to SARS-CoV-2 and coronaviruses. Concerning this clone itself: Its antigen is unidentified.

General study results and limits: The assay detects memory recall responses, not culture-primed primary responses. SARS-CoV-2-driven expansion was significantly weaker in crossreactive than monoreactive clones.

The unexposed donors gave CD4+ T cells in about 2010-2019, prior to COVID-19. The method was immunoSEQ multiplex PCR; TCRdb's version includes in-frame clones alone and lacks a portion of them. Among approximately 59,000 clones, about 90% were seen once, and the ten largest hold 1.5% to 2%. This CDR3 is built from 15 residues. The V end was cut by 0 bases, the J end by 2 bases, with 9 bases between. Looked up from germline, CDR1 is LGHNA and CDR2 is YSLEER. The sequencing input was memory CD4+ T cells from PBMCs. This TCR came from a human donor in good health. The chain couples TRBV4-3 to TRBJ2-3; no firm D call. In DNA, the CDR3 is TGCGCCAGCAGCCAAGATGTCGGAGCCACAGATACGCAGTATTTT. Translating gives CASSQDVGATDTQYF.